This T cell receptor (beta chain) was sequenced in a study of CD8+ T cells in alopecia areata. A note on this clone: What it binds is not known.

In alopecia areata patients, both lesional scalp punch biopsies and peripheral blood were collected. Regarding the study as a whole: Clonality in lesional scalp, especially alopecia totalis/universalis, exceeded that of normal scalp.

Extraction and reverse transcription of RNA yielded cDNA as the sequencing template. Method: immunoSEQ multiplex PCR; TCRdb's copy keeps in-frame clones and lacks some. The repertoire holds about 130,000 clones, around 50% seen once, with less than 5.5% in the top ten. In germline, CDR1 is MGHDK, CDR2 SYGVNS. V dropped 4 bases and J dropped 11; count of bases not matched to a gene: 9. The CDR3 spans 15 residues. This TCR came from a human donor with alopecia areata. The specimen was CD4+ T cells sorted from blood, collected at week 0. The genes are TRBV25-1 and TRBJ2-1; 12 nucleotides agree with TRBD2. The CDR3 DNA sequence: TGTGCCAGCAGTGCTCCCGGCGGACTAGCGGGAAAGCAGTTCTTC. It is translated as CASSAPGGLAGKQFF.